Given below is one T cell receptor (beta chain) in context. How the authors handled the data: The authors estimated nucleated cell counts from reference gene primer amplification. Clones were read by immunoSEQ multiplex PCR, and TCRdb kept only the in-frame ones, dropping some. The V and J calls and clone size are taken from that table; D and trimming were inferred from the DNA. The table lists roughly 74,000 clones, roughly 86% of them singletons. This entry comes from a study of blood T cell repertoires in COVID-19. The wider study: Samples came from the United States, Italy and Spain, spanning acute and convalescent COVID-19. T cells, B-cell-depleted T cells, or PBMCs provided the cDNA or gDNA that served as material.

This TCR was recovered from a man aged 70-80 years with acute or convalescent COVID-19. Sequencing was performed on peripheral blood.

The CDR3 spells CASTKGPGTPLHF. CDR3 nucleotides: TGTGCCAGCACCAAAGGGCCCGGGACACCCCTCCACTTT. The chain links TRBV2 to TRBJ1-6; no reliable D call. Germline-derived CDR1 and CDR2 are SNHLY and FYNNEI. Trimming pared 7 bases from V and 11 bases from J, leaving 15 bases between. The CDR3 consists of 13 residues.